The sequence of this TCR beta chain was determined in a study of glioma-infiltrating T cells. Study-level findings and limits: Tissue-blood divergence was below expectation in non-neoplastic patients, above in gliomas. Tissue and blood shared very few CDR3 sequences.

Germline V gene data show CDR1 as MGHDK and CDR2 as SYGVNS. Between the trimmed V and J ends, which lost 5 bases and 5 bases, there was a span of 13 bases. The CDR3 has 15 amino acids. Amplification of TCR alpha and beta CDR3 regions from RNA used iRepertoire nested multiplex PCR. Tissue mRNA or PBMC total RNA, roughly 100-400 ng, went into one-step reverse transcription and amplification. TCRdb re-analysed the multiplex PCR reads in MiXCR, keeping a single row per CDR3 protein. Of around 120,000 distinct CDR3 sequences listed, more than 20% were seen once; the top ten hold roughly 29%. Concerning this clonotype: Its antigen is not identified.

This clonotype was obtained from a human donor with low-grade glioma or glioblastoma, undergoing nonglioma brain surgery, or in good health (not recorded which). The sequenced material came from glioma tissue, nonneoplastic brain tissue, or PBMCs (not recorded which). V is TRBV25-1 and J is TRBJ1-6; the D gene is possibly TRBD1 (5 bases). The CDR3 loop reads CASSTTTEHNSPLHF. The CDR3, as DNA: TGTGCCAGCAGTACCACGACAGAGCATAATTCACCCCTCCACTTT.